This TCR beta chain was obtained from a study of OX40 agonist ivuxolimab in advanced cancers. About the research overall: Patients were infused with ivuxolimab every 2 weeks at 0.01 to 10 mg/kg.

Study-wide points: Clonal expansion by week 6 occurred in CD4+ and CD8+ blood T cells (at 0.1 to 3.0 mg/kg). Undetermined was the antigen specificity of the expanded peripheral T cells.

Only a few counts were recorded for this clone. Its specificity is unknown. The method was immunoSEQ multiplex PCR; TCRdb's version includes in-frame clones alone and lacks a portion of them. Of tens of thousands of clones detected, 85% to 90% appear once; the ten largest clones hold around 11%. The CDR3 runs to 12 residues. The V end was cut by 5 bases, the J end by 6 bases, with 13 bases between. Looked up from germline, CDR1 is SQVTM and CDR2 is ANQGSEA. Cycle 7 day 1, cycle 4 day 1, and baseline were the timepoints at which blood was sampled. The sample was CD4+ or CD8+ T cells sorted from blood, taken in a trial of the OX40 agonist ivuxolimab. The sequence was collected from an adult with an advanced solid tumor such as melanoma, head and neck, liver or kidney cancer. The chain recombines TRBV29-1 with TRBJ1-2; D is perhaps TRBD1 (6 bases). The CDR3 sequence is CSVPWDTDGYTF. The CDR3, as DNA: TGCAGCGTTCCTTGGGACACCGATGGCTACACCTTC.